Listed below are T cell receptor beta chains from one sample, sequenced in a study of CD8 T cells in Susac syndrome. TCRdb redid the calling of the immunoSEQ multiplex PCR reads with MiXCR, one entry per CDR3 protein. The data contain 55,000 to 75,000 distinct CDR3 sequences, 93% of them singletons. Input material: CD4+ T cells from PBMCs. Every receptor here comes from a human donor with Susac syndrome. Both conserved end residues are part of each CDR3. The order of the fields is J gene, D gene, CDR3 length, V gene, clone size, CDR3 DNA, CDR3 protein. D genes are given only for firm matches. Clone size is stated in some rows and not others, as once, few, many or a class when expanded.

J gene: TRBJ2-7; D gene: TRBD1; CDR3 length: 12; V gene: TRBV6-2/TRBV6-3; clone size: few; CDR3 DNA: TGTGCCAGCAGTAACCCACAGGGGACGCAGTACTTC; CDR3 protein: CASSNPQGTQYF
J gene: TRBJ1-1; D gene: .; CDR3 length: 15; V gene: TRBV4-2; clone size: .; CDR3 DNA: TGTGCCAGCAGCCAAGATATCCAGAGAATCACTGAAGCTTTCTTT; CDR3 protein: CASSQDIQRITEAFF
J gene: TRBJ2-2; D gene: .; CDR3 length: 12; V gene: TRBV7-3; clone size: .; CDR3 DNA: TGTGCCAGCAGCTCACTGGGTGGGGAGCTGTTTTTT; CDR3 protein: CASSSLGGELFF
J gene: TRBJ2-4; D gene: TRBD1; CDR3 length: 16; V gene: TRBV5-1; clone size: .; CDR3 DNA: TGCGCCAGCAGCTTCTCAGGGGGTTTCGGCAAAAACATTCAGTACTTC; CDR3 protein: CASSFSGGFGKNIQYF
J gene: TRBJ2-1; D gene: .; CDR3 length: 15; V gene: TRBV5-1; clone size: .; CDR3 DNA: TGCGCCAGCAGCTTGGTGGGGGACCGTTACAATGAGCAGTTCTTC; CDR3 protein: CASSLVGDRYNEQFF
J gene: TRBJ2-5; D gene: .; CDR3 length: 13; V gene: TRBV24-1; clone size: once; CDR3 DNA: TGTGCCACCAGTGAAGGCCCTAGGGAGACCCAGTACTTC; CDR3 protein: CATSEGPRETQYF
J gene: TRBJ2-7; D gene: TRBD1; CDR3 length: 14; V gene: TRBV5-1; clone size: few; CDR3 DNA: TGCGCCAGCAGCTTGCGGGACAGGGGATACGAGCAGTACTTC; CDR3 protein: CASSLRDRGYEQYF
J gene: TRBJ2-7; D gene: .; CDR3 length: 11; V gene: TRBV7-8; clone size: few; CDR3 DNA: TGTGCCAGCAGCACCTCGCCTGAGCAGTACTTC; CDR3 protein: CASSTSPEQYF
J gene: TRBJ2-7; D gene: TRBD2; CDR3 length: 14; V gene: TRBV28; clone size: .; CDR3 DNA: TGTGCCAGCAGAAATAGCGGGGCTCACTACGAGCAGTACTTC; CDR3 protein: CASRNSGAHYEQYF
J gene: TRBJ2-2; D gene: .; CDR3 length: 15; V gene: TRBV14; clone size: .; CDR3 DNA: TGTGCCAGCAGCCAAGCCAGGGCCAACACCGGGGAGCTGTTTTTT; CDR3 protein: CASSQARANTGELFF
J gene: TRBJ2-7; D gene: TRBD1; CDR3 length: 16; V gene: TRBV14; clone size: .; CDR3 DNA: TGTGCCAGCAGCTTGGGTCGGGACAGGGGATTCCGCGAGCAGTACTTC; CDR3 protein: CASSLGRDRGFREQYF
J gene: TRBJ2-5; D gene: TRBD1; CDR3 length: 15; V gene: TRBV19; clone size: once; CDR3 DNA: TGTGCCAGTAGCACTTGGCAGGGGGCCGGAGAGACCCAGTACTTC; CDR3 protein: CASSTWQGAGETQYF
J gene: TRBJ1-5; D gene: .; CDR3 length: 14; V gene: TRBV6-2/TRBV6-3; clone size: .; CDR3 DNA: TGTGCCAGCAGTTATTCGGATTTCAATCAGCCCCAGCATTTT; CDR3 protein: CASSYSDFNQPQHF
J gene: TRBJ1-2; D gene: TRBD1; CDR3 length: 14; V gene: TRBV5-1; clone size: .; CDR3 DNA: TGCGCCAGCAGCTGGGACAGGGTGACGGGAGGCTACACCTTC; CDR3 protein: CASSWDRVTGGYTF
J gene: TRBJ2-7; D gene: .; CDR3 length: 13; V gene: TRBV5-6; clone size: .; CDR3 DNA: TGTGCCAGCAGCCGACAGGTAACCTACGAGCAGTACTTC; CDR3 protein: CASSRQVTYEQYF
J gene: TRBJ2-3; D gene: .; CDR3 length: 12; V gene: TRBV6-1; clone size: .; CDR3 DNA: TGTGCCAGCAGCCCGCCGCCCGGAACGCAGTATTTT; CDR3 protein: CASSPPPGTQYF
J gene: TRBJ2-6; D gene: .; CDR3 length: 18; V gene: TRBV7-9; clone size: .; CDR3 DNA: TGTGCCAGCACGAAGAATAGGGAAAATATCGCTGGGGCCAACGTCCTGACTTTC; CDR3 protein: CASTKNRENIAGANVLTF
J gene: TRBJ2-7; D gene: .; CDR3 length: 13; V gene: TRBV12-3/TRBV12-4; clone size: .; CDR3 DNA: TGTGCCAGCAGTTACGCTCTCCCCTACGAGCAGTACTTC; CDR3 protein: CASSYALPYEQYF
J gene: TRBJ1-1; D gene: .; CDR3 length: 17; V gene: TRBV11-2; clone size: .; CDR3 DNA: TGTGCCAGCAGCCCGTTTCACCCTTTTTATTCCCCACATGAAGCTTTCTTT; CDR3 protein: CASSPFHPFYSPHEAFF
J gene: TRBJ2-3; D gene: .; CDR3 length: 16; V gene: TRBV7-2; clone size: .; CDR3 DNA: TGTGCCAGCAGCTTACTTAGCGCCCTGGGGGCAGATACGCAGTATTTT; CDR3 protein: CASSLLSALGADTQYF
J gene: TRBJ2-3; D gene: .; CDR3 length: 14; V gene: TRBV27; clone size: .; CDR3 DNA: TGTGCCAGCAAGTCCTATACTAGCACAGATACGCAGTATTTT; CDR3 protein: CASKSYTSTDTQYF
J gene: TRBJ1-5; D gene: TRBD1; CDR3 length: 14; V gene: TRBV6-6; clone size: .; CDR3 DNA: TGTGCCAGCAGTTACGACAGGGGGATTCAGCCCCAGCATTTT; CDR3 protein: CASSYDRGIQPQHF
J gene: TRBJ2-1; D gene: .; CDR3 length: 15; V gene: TRBV20-1; clone size: .; CDR3 DNA: TGCAGTGCTAGAGGAGACAGACCCGTGGGGGATGAGCAGTTCTTC; CDR3 protein: CSARGDRPVGDEQFF
J gene: TRBJ1-2; D gene: .; CDR3 length: 15; V gene: TRBV20-1; clone size: .; CDR3 DNA: TGCAGTGCTAGAGATAGCACAGCGCTTAACTATGGCTACACCTTC; CDR3 protein: CSARDSTALNYGYTF
J gene: TRBJ2-7; D gene: .; CDR3 length: 12; V gene: TRBV13; clone size: few; CDR3 DNA: TGTGCCAGCAGCCGCCAGGGGTACGAGCAGTACTTC; CDR3 protein: CASSRQGYEQYF
J gene: TRBJ2-4; D gene: TRBD2; CDR3 length: 15; V gene: TRBV3-1; clone size: .; CDR3 DNA: TGTGCCAGCAGTCACGTAGCGGGTATCAAAAACATTCAGTACTTC; CDR3 protein: CASSHVAGIKNIQYF
J gene: TRBJ2-5; D gene: .; CDR3 length: 14; V gene: TRBV5-1; clone size: .; CDR3 DNA: TGCGCCAGCAGCTTCTGGGAATATGGGGAGACCCAGTACTTC; CDR3 protein: CASSFWEYGETQYF
J gene: TRBJ1-1; D gene: .; CDR3 length: 13; V gene: TRBV12-3/TRBV12-4; clone size: .; CDR3 DNA: TGTGCCAGCAGTTTAGCGGGGGTTACTGAAGCTTTCTTT; CDR3 protein: CASSLAGVTEAFF
J gene: TRBJ2-3; D gene: .; CDR3 length: 14; V gene: TRBV7-3; clone size: .; CDR3 DNA: TGTGCCAGCAGCCCTTCCGGGCGGGGATATACGCAGTATTTT; CDR3 protein: CASSPSGRGYTQYF
J gene: TRBJ2-2; D gene: .; CDR3 length: 12; V gene: TRBV30; clone size: .; CDR3 DNA: TGTGCCTGTCGACAGAACACCGGGGAGCTGTTTTTT; CDR3 protein: CACRQNTGELFF
J gene: TRBJ2-7; D gene: TRBD1; CDR3 length: 14; V gene: TRBV20-1; clone size: .; CDR3 DNA: TGCAGTGCTAGGGACGGGACAGGGTACTTGGGGCAGTACTTC; CDR3 protein: CSARDGTGYLGQYF
J gene: TRBJ1-4; D gene: .; CDR3 length: 14; V gene: TRBV4-1; clone size: .; CDR3 DNA: TGCGCCAGCAGCCACCGGGACCAAAATGAAAAACTGTTTTTT; CDR3 protein: CASSHRDQNEKLFF
J gene: TRBJ2-3; D gene: TRBD1; CDR3 length: 18; V gene: TRBV7-9; clone size: .; CDR3 DNA: TGTGCCAGCAGCTTTCCACCCCTTCACAGGGGACGCACAGATACGCAGTATTTT; CDR3 protein: CASSFPPLHRGRTDTQYF
J gene: TRBJ2-3; D gene: TRBD1; CDR3 length: 16; V gene: TRBV28; clone size: .; CDR3 DNA: TGTGCCAGCAGTTTACTGGGACAGGGGAATGAAGATACGCAGTATTTT; CDR3 protein: CASSLLGQGNEDTQYF
J gene: TRBJ1-1; D gene: .; CDR3 length: 13; V gene: TRBV20-1; clone size: .; CDR3 DNA: TGCAGTGCTACTTTTCGCCGCGATGGTTCTGCTTTCTTT; CDR3 protein: CSATFRRDGSAFF
J gene: TRBJ2-1; D gene: .; CDR3 length: 12; V gene: TRBV7-2; clone size: .; CDR3 DNA: TGTGCCAGCAGCTTAGTGAGGATCGAGCAGTTCTTC; CDR3 protein: CASSLVRIEQFF
J gene: TRBJ2-7; D gene: TRBD1; CDR3 length: 17; V gene: TRBV11-2; clone size: .; CDR3 DNA: TGTGCCAGCAGCTTAGTCGCCTCAGGGGGTTTACCCTACGAGCAGTACTTC; CDR3 protein: CASSLVASGGLPYEQYF
J gene: TRBJ1-2; D gene: .; CDR3 length: 15; V gene: TRBV16; clone size: once; CDR3 DNA: TGTGCCAGCAGCCAAGGCACCCTCGGAGGCTATGGCTACACCTTC; CDR3 protein: CASSQGTLGGYGYTF
J gene: TRBJ2-2; D gene: TRBD1; CDR3 length: 16; V gene: TRBV4-3; clone size: .; CDR3 DNA: TGCGCCAGCAGCCAAGAGGGCAGGGGGCTTGCCGGGGAGCTGTTTTTT; CDR3 protein: CASSQEGRGLAGELFF
J gene: TRBJ2-2; D gene: TRBD1; CDR3 length: 15; V gene: TRBV4-2; clone size: .; CDR3 DNA: TGTGCCAGCAGCTCCGGGACAGGGAACACCGGGGAGCTGTTTTTT; CDR3 protein: CASSSGTGNTGELFF
J gene: TRBJ1-6; D gene: TRBD1; CDR3 length: 16; V gene: TRBV9; clone size: .; CDR3 DNA: TGTGCCAGCAGCGTCGGACAGGGGCCCTATAATTCACCCCTCCACTTT; CDR3 protein: CASSVGQGPYNSPLHF
J gene: TRBJ2-3; D gene: .; CDR3 length: 14; V gene: TRBV7-9; clone size: .; CDR3 DNA: TGTGCCAGCAGCTTTGGAGGGCACACAGATACGCAGTATTTT; CDR3 protein: CASSFGGHTDTQYF
J gene: TRBJ2-4; D gene: TRBD1; CDR3 length: 14; V gene: TRBV20-1; clone size: .; CDR3 DNA: TGCAGTGCTTCGCCCGGACAGGGAGAAAACATTCAGTACTTC; CDR3 protein: CSASPGQGENIQYF
J gene: TRBJ2-2; D gene: TRBD2; CDR3 length: 17; V gene: TRBV6-2/TRBV6-3; clone size: .; CDR3 DNA: TGTGCCAGCAGACTCAGGTCCCTAGCGGCGAACACCGGGGAGCTGTTTTTT; CDR3 protein: CASRLRSLAANTGELFF
J gene: TRBJ1-2; D gene: .; CDR3 length: 13; V gene: TRBV7-2; clone size: .; CDR3 DNA: TGTGCCAGCAGCTTAGCAGGGATGAGGGCCTACACCTTC; CDR3 protein: CASSLAGMRAYTF
J gene: TRBJ2-3; D gene: .; CDR3 length: 19; V gene: TRBV7-2; clone size: .; CDR3 DNA: TGTGCCAGCAGCTTACTAATGATGAGCGGGCCTAGGAGCACAGATACGCAGTATTTT; CDR3 protein: CASSLLMMSGPRSTDTQYF
J gene: TRBJ2-1; D gene: .; CDR3 length: 14; V gene: TRBV3-1; clone size: .; CDR3 DNA: TGTGCCAGCAGCCAAGACGGTCGCATCAATGAGCAGTTCTTC; CDR3 protein: CASSQDGRINEQFF
J gene: TRBJ2-1; D gene: TRBD2; CDR3 length: 15; V gene: TRBV7-2; clone size: .; CDR3 DNA: TGTGCCAGCAGCCAGGGACTAGGGCGAGATGATGAGCAGTTCTTC; CDR3 protein: CASSQGLGRDDEQFF
J gene: TRBJ2-5; D gene: .; CDR3 length: 15; V gene: TRBV24-1; clone size: .; CDR3 DNA: TGTGCCACCAGTGATTTGGAGCTGGACTCCGGGACCCAGTACTTC; CDR3 protein: CATSDLELDSGTQYF
J gene: TRBJ1-2; D gene: .; CDR3 length: 17; V gene: TRBV23-1; clone size: .; CDR3 DNA: TGCGCCAGCAGTCAAAGGCCAAGAATGAGGAGGGACTATGGCTACACCTTC; CDR3 protein: CASSQRPRMRRDYGYTF
J gene: TRBJ2-7; D gene: TRBD1; CDR3 length: 15; V gene: TRBV29-1; clone size: .; CDR3 DNA: TGCAGCGCGGGACAGGGATTCTCGAGCTCCTACGAGCAGTACTTC; CDR3 protein: CSAGQGFSSSYEQYF
J gene: TRBJ2-4; D gene: .; CDR3 length: 15; V gene: TRBV7-9; clone size: .; CDR3 DNA: TGTGCCAGCAGTCATAGCGTACTAGCCAAAAACATTCAGTACTTC; CDR3 protein: CASSHSVLAKNIQYF
J gene: TRBJ2-3; D gene: .; CDR3 length: 13; V gene: TRBV14; clone size: .; CDR3 DNA: TGTGCCAGCAGCCTAACAGTCACAGATACGCAGTATTTT; CDR3 protein: CASSLTVTDTQYF
J gene: TRBJ1-2; D gene: TRBD1; CDR3 length: 16; V gene: TRBV14; clone size: .; CDR3 DNA: TGTGCCAGCAGCCAATACAGGGACAGGGTAAACTATGGCTACACCTTC; CDR3 protein: CASSQYRDRVNYGYTF
J gene: TRBJ2-5; D gene: TRBD1; CDR3 length: 15; V gene: TRBV20-1; clone size: .; CDR3 DNA: TGCAGTGCAGACGCCGGGACAGGGGGCCAGGAGACCCAGTACTTC; CDR3 protein: CSADAGTGGQETQYF
J gene: TRBJ2-7; D gene: .; CDR3 length: 14; V gene: TRBV20-1; clone size: .; CDR3 DNA: TGCAGTGCTAGTGGACGGGGGGCCTCCTACGAGCAGTACTTC; CDR3 protein: CSASGRGASYEQYF
J gene: TRBJ2-7; D gene: .; CDR3 length: 13; V gene: TRBV5-1; clone size: .; CDR3 DNA: TGCGCCAGCAGCTTGGGTATAGGGGAAGAGCAGTACTTC; CDR3 protein: CASSLGIGEEQYF
J gene: TRBJ1-1; D gene: .; CDR3 length: 14; V gene: TRBV7-9; clone size: .; CDR3 DNA: TGTGCCAGCAGCTCCCTGGGGGGGACCACTGAAGCTTTCTTT; CDR3 protein: CASSSLGGTTEAFF